This is a list of T cell receptor beta chains from one sample in a study of blood T cell repertoires in COVID-19. Assay: immunoSEQ multiplex PCR; the TCRdb copy retains only in-frame clones and omits some. The sample shows 120,000 or so clones, 80% to 90% of them seen only once. Specimen: peripheral blood. These receptors originate from a man older than 75 with active or convalescent COVID-19. Both conserved end residues are part of each CDR3. The order of the fields is J gene, V gene, clone size, D gene, CDR3 protein, CDR3 DNA. The D gene is left open where the match is weak. Some rows have no size entry. The others give once, few or many, or a class for an expanded clone.

J: TRBJ1-1; V: TRBV13; size: once; D: -; CDR3: CASSLGLGRGAFF; DNA: TGTGCCAGCAGCTTAGGCCTGGGCAGGGGCGCTTTCTTT
J: TRBJ1-1; V: TRBV20-1; size: -; D: -; CDR3: CSAPGVTEAFF; DNA: TGCAGTGCCCCCGGGGTAACTGAAGCTTTCTTT
J: TRBJ2-3; V: TRBV7-2; size: once; D: TRBD2; CDR3: CASSPPGTSGSREHF; DNA: TGTGCCAGCAGCCCGCCTGGGACTAGCGGGTCTCGAGAGCATTTT
J: TRBJ2-3; V: TRBV3-1/TRBV3-2; size: -; D: -; CDR3: CASSQDPRGAQSTDTQYF; DNA: TGTGCCAGCAGCCAAGACCCTCGGGGGGCCCAAAGCACAGATACGCAGTATTTT
J: TRBJ1-1; V: TRBV6-5; size: -; D: -; CDR3: CASRPRQTTEAFF; DNA: TGTGCCAGCAGGCCTCGACAGACCACTGAAGCTTTCTTT
J: TRBJ2-1; V: TRBV4-2; size: -; D: -; CDR3: CASSQEYRDNEQFF; DNA: TGTGCCAGCAGCCAAGAGTATCGGGACAATGAGCAGTTCTTC
J: TRBJ1-6; V: TRBV27; size: -; D: TRBD1; CDR3: CASRSPGGGNYNSPLHF; DNA: TGTGCCAGCAGATCCCCTGGAGGGGGCAACTATAATTCACCCCTCCACTTT
J: TRBJ1-4; V: TRBV7-2; size: -; D: -; CDR3: CASSLVKRSEKLFF; DNA: TGTGCCAGCAGCTTAGTCAAGAGGAGTGAAAAACTGTTTTTT
J: TRBJ1-6; V: TRBV19; size: -; D: TRBD1; CDR3: CASSMGTVNSPLHF; DNA: TGTGCCAGTAGTATGGGGACAGTGAATTCACCCCTCCACTTT
J: TRBJ2-2; V: TRBV15; size: -; D: -; CDR3: CATSSPAAGANTGELFF; DNA: TGTGCCACCAGCAGTCCCGCGGCAGGGGCGAACACCGGGGAGCTGTTTTTT
J: TRBJ1-2; V: TRBV11-2; size: -; D: TRBD1; CDR3: CASSRRTGNYGYTF; DNA: TGTGCCAGCAGCCGTCGGACAGGGAACTATGGCTACACCTTC
J: TRBJ2-7; V: TRBV7-6; size: -; D: TRBD2; CDR3: CASSLNGGADEQYF; DNA: TGTGCCAGCAGCTTAAACGGGGGGGCGGACGAGCAGTACTTC
J: TRBJ1-5; V: TRBV12-3/TRBV12-4; size: -; D: -; CDR3: CASSFTSGQPQHF; DNA: TGTGCCAGCAGTTTCACGTCAGGCCAGCCCCAGCATTTT
J: TRBJ1-1; V: TRBV6-5; size: -; D: -; CDR3: CASSLPGISTEAFF; DNA: TGTGCCAGCAGTCTCCCAGGGATTAGCACTGAAGCTTTCTTT
J: TRBJ2-5; V: TRBV5-8; size: few; D: TRBD1; CDR3: CASSVGQGQETQYF; DNA: TGTGCCAGCAGCGTCGGACAGGGGCAAGAGACCCAGTACTTC
J: TRBJ1-4; V: TRBV7-2; size: -; D: -; CDR3: CASSLMGHGEKLFF; DNA: TGTGCCAGCAGCTTAATGGGACATGGAGAAAAACTGTTTTTT
J: TRBJ1-4; V: TRBV6-5; size: -; D: -; CDR3: CASSFLGGRDEKLFF; DNA: TGTGCCAGCAGTTTCCTGGGGGGAAGGGATGAAAAACTGTTTTTT
J: TRBJ2-7; V: TRBV28; size: -; D: TRBD1; CDR3: CASSRQGLGVYEQYF; DNA: TGTGCCAGCAGTCGACAGGGGTTGGGAGTCTACGAGCAGTACTTC
J: TRBJ1-1; V: TRBV21-1; size: -; D: -; CDR3: CATSDRSTEAFF; DNA: TGTGCCACCTCAGACAGGAGCACTGAAGCTTTCTTT
J: TRBJ1-3; V: TRBV5-1; size: -; D: -; CDR3: CASSLDQARSGNTIYF; DNA: TGCGCCAGCAGCTTGGACCAGGCCCGCTCTGGAAACACCATATATTTT
J: TRBJ1-2; V: TRBV10-2; size: -; D: -; CDR3: CASSEQVGQPNYGYTF; DNA: TGCGCCAGCAGTGAGCAAGTGGGGCAGCCCAACTATGGCTACACCTTC
J: TRBJ1-2; V: TRBV21-1; size: once; D: -; CDR3: CASSKGRALGDGYTF; DNA: TGTGCCAGCAGCAAAGGGAGGGCCCTCGGGGATGGCTACACCTTC
J: TRBJ1-4; V: TRBV10-3; size: -; D: TRBD1; CDR3: CAISPGQVYNEKLFF; DNA: TGTGCCATCAGTCCGGGACAGGTCTATAATGAAAAACTGTTTTTT
J: TRBJ2-6; V: TRBV6-2/TRBV6-3; size: -; D: TRBD2; CDR3: CASSPMAGGEGANVLTF; DNA: TGTGCCAGCAGCCCCATGGCGGGGGGCGAAGGGGCCAACGTCCTGACTTTC
J: TRBJ2-1; V: TRBV6-6; size: once; D: TRBD2; CDR3: CASKASGANNEQFF; DNA: TGTGCCAGCAAGGCTAGCGGGGCCAACAATGAGCAGTTCTTC
J: TRBJ1-1; V: TRBV3-1/TRBV3-2; size: -; D: TRBD1; CDR3: CASSHTPGGHTEAFF; DNA: TGTGCCAGCAGCCACACACCAGGGGGGCACACTGAAGCTTTCTTT
J: TRBJ1-1; V: TRBV2; size: -; D: -; CDR3: CASSGEGGGTEAFF; DNA: TGTGCCAGCAGTGGTGAGGGGGGAGGGACTGAAGCTTTCTTT
J: TRBJ2-2; V: TRBV28; size: -; D: -; CDR3: CASSNDGNGELFF; DNA: TGTGCCAGCAGTAATGACGGGAACGGGGAGCTGTTTTTT
J: TRBJ2-7; V: TRBV9; size: -; D: TRBD2; CDR3: CASSVGSGGDEQYF; DNA: TGTGCCAGCAGCGTAGGGAGCGGGGGAGACGAGCAGTACTTC
J: TRBJ2-2; V: TRBV7-3; size: once; D: -; CDR3: CASSPLLQKNTGELFF; DNA: TGTGCCAGCAGCCCCTTATTACAGAAGAACACCGGGGAGCTGTTTTTT
J: TRBJ1-2; V: TRBV7-9; size: -; D: -; CDR3: CASSSGGGGRGYTF; DNA: TGTGCCAGCAGCTCCGGGGGTGGAGGGAGAGGCTACACCTTC
J: TRBJ1-3; V: TRBV19; size: -; D: -; CDR3: CASRAEVGYGNTIYF; DNA: TGTGCCAGTAGAGCCGAAGTCGGTTATGGAAACACCATATATTTT
J: TRBJ2-3; V: TRBV7-2; size: -; D: TRBD2; CDR3: CASSLAPGLAGGAKGDTQYF; DNA: TGTGCCAGCAGCTTAGCCCCGGGACTAGCGGGGGGGGCAAAGGGAGATACGCAGTATTTT